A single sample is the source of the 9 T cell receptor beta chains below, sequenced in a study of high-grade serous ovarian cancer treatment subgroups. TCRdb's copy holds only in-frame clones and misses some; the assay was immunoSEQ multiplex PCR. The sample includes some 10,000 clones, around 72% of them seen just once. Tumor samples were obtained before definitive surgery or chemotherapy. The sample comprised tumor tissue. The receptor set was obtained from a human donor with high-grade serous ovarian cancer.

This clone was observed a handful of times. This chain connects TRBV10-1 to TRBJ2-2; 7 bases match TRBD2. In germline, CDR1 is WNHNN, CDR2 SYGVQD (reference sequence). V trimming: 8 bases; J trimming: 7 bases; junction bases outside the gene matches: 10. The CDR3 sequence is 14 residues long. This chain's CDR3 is CASPTRDYGGELFF. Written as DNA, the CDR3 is TGCGCCAGCCCAACCAGGGACTACGGCGGGGAGCTGTTTTTT.

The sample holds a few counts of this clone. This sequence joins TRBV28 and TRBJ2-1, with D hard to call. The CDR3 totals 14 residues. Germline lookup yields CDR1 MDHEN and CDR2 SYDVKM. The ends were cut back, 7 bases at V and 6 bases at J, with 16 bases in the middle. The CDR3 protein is CASTSSAGVNEQFF. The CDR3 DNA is TGTGCCAGCACTTCGTCCGCTGGGGTCAATGAGCAGTTCTTC.

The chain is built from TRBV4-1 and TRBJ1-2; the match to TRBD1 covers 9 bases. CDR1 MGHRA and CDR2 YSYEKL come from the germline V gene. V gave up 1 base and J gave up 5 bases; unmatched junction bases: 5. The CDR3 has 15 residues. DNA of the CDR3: TGCGCCAGCAGCCAAGCGGGACAGGGCGGATATGGCTACACCTTC. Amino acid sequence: CASSQAGQGGYGYTF.

As DNA, the CDR3 is TGTGCCAGCAGCTCTGACCTAAGGACACCGTACGAGCAGTACTTC. Residues: CASSSDLRTPYEQYF. The chain carries TRBV7-2 and TRBJ2-7; a weak D match, TRBD1 (5 bases). Trimming cost V 4 bases and J 4 bases, with 17 bases left between them. This CDR3 has 15 residues. Germline values: CDR1 SGHTA, CDR2 FQGNSA.

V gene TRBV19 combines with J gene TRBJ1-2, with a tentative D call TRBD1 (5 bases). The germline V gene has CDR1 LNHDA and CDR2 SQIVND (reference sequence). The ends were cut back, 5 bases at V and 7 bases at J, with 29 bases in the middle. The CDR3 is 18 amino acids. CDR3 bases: TGTGCCAGTAGTCGGGGGGAACGGCGGTCCCGACCTCTGGCTGGCTACACCTTC. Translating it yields CASSRGERRSRPLAGYTF.

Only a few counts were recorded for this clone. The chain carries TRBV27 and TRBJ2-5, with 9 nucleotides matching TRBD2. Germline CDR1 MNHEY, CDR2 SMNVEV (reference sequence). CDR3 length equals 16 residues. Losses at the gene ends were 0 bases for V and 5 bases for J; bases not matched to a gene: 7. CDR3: CASSLSGGRARETQYF. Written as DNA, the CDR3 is TGTGCCAGCAGTTTATCGGGCGGGAGGGCCCGGGAGACCCAGTACTTC.

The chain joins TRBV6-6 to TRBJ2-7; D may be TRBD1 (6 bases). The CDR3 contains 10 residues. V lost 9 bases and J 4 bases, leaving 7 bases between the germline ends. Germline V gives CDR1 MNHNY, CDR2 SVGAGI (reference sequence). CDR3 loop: CARGAYEQYF. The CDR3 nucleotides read TGTGCCAGGGGGGCGTACGAGCAGTACTTC.

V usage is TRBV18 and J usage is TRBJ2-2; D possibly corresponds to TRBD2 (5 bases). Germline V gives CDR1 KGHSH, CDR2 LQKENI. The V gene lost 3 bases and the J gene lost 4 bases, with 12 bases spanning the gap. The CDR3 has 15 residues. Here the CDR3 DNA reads TGTGCCAGCTCACCTCAGCGGCAGGCCACCGGGGAGCTGTTTTTT. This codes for CASSPQRQATGELFF.

Written as DNA, the CDR3 is TGTGCCAGCACACTAGACCCTTCCTACAATGAGCAGTTCTTC. This sequence encodes CASTLDPSYNEQFF. This chain connects TRBV27 to TRBJ2-1; maybe TRBD2 (5 bases). The V end was cut by 7 bases, the J end by 1 base, with 11 bases between. Per the germline V gene, CDR1 is MNHEY and CDR2 is SMNVEV (reference sequence). The CDR3 loop spans 14 amino acids.